Shown below are 18 T cell receptor beta chains from a single sample sequenced in a study of cytomegalovirus exposure and HLA in healthy donors. Primers included in the PCR were 60 Vbeta and 13 Jbeta primers. The data were produced by immunoSEQ multiplex PCR, yet TCRdb's version contains in-frame clones alone and is incomplete. The sample has about 150,000 clones; over 70% are singletons. What was sequenced was PBMCs. All receptors derive from a woman between 40 and 55 years old in good health and CMV-seronegative.

This rearrangement joins TRBV28 to TRBJ2-1; 10 positions agree with TRBD1. Trimming took 6 bases from V and 6 from J; bases not matched to a gene: 8. This CDR3 region has 15 residues. CDR1 and CDR2 (germline): MDHEN, SYDVKM. CDR3 region: CASSPGGTGANEQFF. The CDR3 DNA reads as TGTGCCAGCAGCCCTGGGGGGACAGGGGCCAATGAGCAGTTCTTC.

For the CDR3, the DNA is TGTGCCAGCCGGTCCTCTGGAAACACCATATATTTT. Translation gives CASRSSGNTIYF. This chain connects TRBV28 to TRBJ1-3; D is undetermined. The CDR3 is made up of 12 amino acids. The germline V gene has CDR1 MDHEN and CDR2 SYDVKM. Trimming cost V 8 bases and J 0 bases, with 5 bases left between them.

V and J are TRBV10-3 and TRBJ2-1, with 10 bases that match TRBD1. J gave up 8 bases and V 4 bases, and 8 bases lay outside the gene matches. This CDR3 has 15 amino acids. Germline V gives CDR1 ENHRY, CDR2 SYGVKD. CDR3 coding DNA: TGTGCCATCAGTGGACGACAGGGGGCTGGGGATGAGCAGTTCTTC. This sequence encodes CAISGRQGAGDEQFF.

There are a few counts of this clone. This chain connects TRBV6-1 to TRBJ2-7, with 11 bases that match TRBD1. The CDR3 is 14 amino acids. In germline, CDR1 is MNHNS, CDR2 SASEGT. V shed 2 bases and J 6 bases; nucleotides not matched to a gene: 3. CDR3 residues: CASSERDRGTEQYF. The CDR3 region has the DNA TGTGCCAGCAGTGAACGGGACAGGGGGACCGAGCAGTACTTC.

Only a few counts were recorded for this clone. The chain joins TRBV15 to TRBJ2-3; 13 bases are a match to TRBD2. Per the germline V gene, CDR1 is LNHNV and CDR2 is YYDKDF (reference sequence). The CDR3 is 17 residues long. The V gene end was trimmed by 4 bases and the J gene end by 2 bases; junction bases not matched to a gene: 6. The CDR3 sequence: CATSTWTSGGPTDTQYF. The CDR3 DNA is TGTGCCACCAGCACCTGGACTAGCGGGGGACCCACAGATACGCAGTATTTT.

The chain recombines TRBV19 with TRBJ1-1, with D perhaps TRBD1 (5 bases). CDR1 is LNHDA, CDR2 SQIVND, per germline (reference sequence). This CDR3 is built from 18 residues. V shed 10 bases and J shed 6 bases, with 33 bases lying between them. The CDR3 bases are TGTGCCACCCCAGGACGGGTCGAATCTAAAGCGTCGGGGGCTGAAGCTTTCTTT. Protein product: CATPGRVESKASGAEAFF.

In this sample, this clone turned up a few times. This chain joins TRBV6-4 and TRBJ2-1; the match to TRBD1 covers 8 bases. The CDR3 spans 15 residues. Germline trimming cut 5 bases from V and 9 bases from J; bases unmatched to any gene: 12. Per germline, CDR1 MRHNA and CDR2 SNTAGT. The CDR3 region has the DNA TGTGCCAGCAGTCCAACTACCGGGACAGGAGCTGAGCAGTTCTTC. Amino acid sequence: CASSPTTGTGAEQFF.

This clone was counted only a few times. This chain uses TRBV11-2 with TRBJ2-7, with D unresolved. The CDR3 runs 13 residues. With 1 base removed from V and 3 bases from J, the gap between germline ends came to 7 bases. The germline gives CDR1 SGHAT, CDR2 FQNNGV. The CDR3 DNA sequence: TGTGCCAGCAGCTTAGTGGGCAGCTACGAGCAGTACTTC. Translating it yields CASSLVGSYEQYF.

This clone came up a few times. This rearrangement joins TRBV6-5 to TRBJ2-7; 8 bases fit TRBD1. The germline V gene has CDR1 MNHEY and CDR2 SVGAGI. CDR3 size: 13 residues. The V segment lost 6 bases and the J segment 2 bases; nucleotides outside the gene matches: 3. CDR3 DNA sequence: TGTGCCAGCAGGGGACAGGCTCCCTACGAGCAGTACTTC. Protein sequence: CASRGQAPYEQYF.

This clone was observed a handful of times. In DNA form, the CDR3 reads TGTGCCAGCAGCACCCTGACAGTGAACACTGAAGCTTTCTTT. This codes for CASSTLTVNTEAFF. V usage is TRBV6-5 and J usage is TRBJ1-1; possible D gene TRBD1, 5 bases. This CDR3 spans 14 amino acids. V was pared by 6 bases and J by 0 bases, with 11 bases between. Germline CDR1 and CDR2: MNHEY and SVGAGI.

This clone was counted only a few times. The V and J genes are TRBV5-4 and TRBJ1-6; D remains ambiguous. Germline CDR1 reads SGHNT; CDR2 reads YYREEE (reference sequence). V lost 1 base, J lost 3 bases, and 5 bases lay in between. The CDR3 has 14 residues. The DNA of the CDR3 is TGTGCCAGCAGCTTGCGGGACTATAATTCACCCCTCCACTTT. The encoded protein is CASSLRDYNSPLHF.

The V gene is TRBV29-1, the J gene TRBJ2-5, with D unresolved. TRBJ2-7 explains the end of the DNA better; the J call may be wrong. This CDR3 is 12 amino acids long. Germline V gene lookup returns CDR1 SQVTM and CDR2 ANQGSEA. The CDR3 reads CSVALKAYEQYF. CDR3 nucleotide sequence: TGCAGCGTTGCCTTGAAAGCCTACGAGCAGTACTTC.

The gene calls are TRBV6-5 and TRBJ1-1; D possibly corresponds to TRBD1 (6 bases). The CDR3 totals 13 residues. The V gene's germline CDR1 is MNHEY and CDR2 SVGAGI. Trimming removed 6 bases from V and 10 bases from J, with 18 bases in between. CDR3 sequence (DNA): TGTGCCAGCAGAATACAACACAGGGATGTAGCTTTCTTT. It translates to CASRIQHRDVAFF.

This sequence joins TRBV10-3 and TRBJ2-5, with 8 bases matching TRBD2. CDR3 length: 20 residues. Per the germline V gene, CDR1 is ENHRY and CDR2 is SYGVKD. V lost 0 bases to trimming and J lost 4 bases; unmatched junction nucleotides: 19. CDR3 in DNA: TGTGCCATCAGTGAGTCACGCTGGGAAAAGCGGGAGAAGGGCGGAGAGACCCAGTACTTC. Its protein is CAISESRWEKREKGGETQYF.

The rearrangement joins TRBV2 to TRBJ1-2, with 8 bases matching TRBD1. The trim removed 2 bases at V and 4 bases at J, leaving 3 bases unmatched. CDR3 length: 14 residues. CDR1 is SNHLY and CDR2 is FYNNEI in the germline V gene. As DNA, the CDR3 is TGTGCCAGCAGTGAACAGGGGGCCAGCTATGGCTACACCTTC. Protein: CASSEQGASYGYTF.

The V and J genes are TRBV5-4 and TRBJ2-3; 12 nucleotides line up with TRBD2. The CDR3 sequence is 16 residues long. V lost 2 bases, J lost 4 bases, and 5 bases stayed unmatched. CDR1 and CDR2 (germline): SGHNT, YYREEE (reference sequence). The CDR3 nucleotides are TGTGCCAGCAGCTTTACTAGCGGGGGGCGGGCAGATACGCAGTATTTT. Protein: CASSFTSGGRADTQYF. The variable domain in full, with the rest retrieved from reference TRBV5-4 and TRBJ2-3, is ETGVTQSPTHLIKTRGQQVTLRCSSQSGHNTVSWYQQALGQGPQFIFQYYREEENGRGNFPPRFSGLQFPNYSSELNVNALELDDSALYLCASSFTSGGRADTQYFGPGTRLTVL.

The rearrangement joins TRBV5-4 to TRBJ2-7; TRBD1 matches 8 bases. This CDR3 contains 15 residues. With 4 bases clipped from V and 2 bases from J, the junction kept 8 bases outside the gene matches. Germline CDR1 is SGHNT and CDR2 is YYREEE (reference sequence). Here the CDR3 DNA reads TGTGCCAGCAGCCCTCGACAGGGGAGCCCCTACGAGCAGTACTTC. This encodes CASSPRQGSPYEQYF.

This CDR3 reads CASSFDRDTEAFF. As DNA, the CDR3 is TGTGCCAGCAGTTTCGACAGGGACACTGAAGCTTTCTTT. The rearrangement joins TRBV27 to TRBJ1-1, with TRBD1 matching 7 bases. CDR1 and CDR2 from the germline V gene are MNHEY and SMNVEV (reference sequence). CDR3 length: 13 residues. V shed 3 bases and J 3 bases; nucleotides not matched to a gene: 1.